The sample holds many counts of the clone carrying this T cell receptor (beta chain). The antigen is unknown. The data derive from a study of identical twins. General study points: Beta out-of-frame sequences showed weaker excess twin sharing. Out-of-frame alpha sequences that twins shared showed excess low generation probability. Twin sharing of out-of-frame TCR alpha was underestimated by models in monozygotic pairs.

CDR3 length: 13 amino acids. Germline V gene sequence: CDR1 MGHDK, CDR2 SYGVNS. V lost 1 base to trimming and J lost 2 bases, with 6 bases between them. Template switching, a step in the protocol, added a universal primer site, and cDNA carried unique molecular identifiers. MiXCR, applied by TCRdb to the 5' RACE reads, yields one record per CDR3 protein. The repertoire has 1,800,000 or so distinct CDR3 sequences, less than 35% of them found once; the top ten carry 0.27%. The chain joins TRBV25-1 to TRBJ2-7; D is perhaps TRBD1 (5 bases). This clonotype was obtained from a newborn girl in good health. The sequencing sample was made of cord blood. CDR3 protein: CASSEWTTYEQYF. CDR3 nucleotide sequence: TGTGCCAGCAGTGAATGGACAACCTACGAGCAGTACTTC.